This T cell receptor (beta chain) was captured by sequencing in a study of blood T cell repertoires in COVID-19 (dated by TCRdb to the early 2020s). Background for the entire study: Samples from collaborators originated in the United States, Italy and Spain and spanned both the acute and convalescent phases of COVID-19. The material from the prospective study consisted of cDNA or gDNA derived from T cells, B-cell-depleted T cells, or PBMCs. Deeply sampled blood TCRbeta repertoires from subjects exposed to, actively infected with, or recovered from COVID-19 were included in the dataset. A freely available public database, intended as a resource for researchers studying the immune response to SARS-CoV-2, is where the repertoires were released. The samples were drawn from two sources: the first 160 participants of the ongoing ImmuneRACE study, and fewer than 1,500 subjects contributed by 6 global collaborators. Sample metadata almost always included a de-identified subject ID, COVID-19 status, age in years and sex. Where available, HLA class I and class II types were taken from metadata supplied by the sample provider and were not determined by assay-based typing.

On this clone itself: It lacks a known antigen. Base qualities are missing; no much larger clone stands one base away.

Via the germline V gene, CDR1 is MDHEN and CDR2 SYDVKM. Germline trimming: 5 bases from V, 7 bases from J; junction bases outside gene matches: 5. The CDR3 runs 14 amino acids, cysteine and phenylalanine included. CDR3 DNA only is kept here, 42 bases in frame from base 1. The immunoSEQ Assay, a bias-controlled multiplex PCR, was used to amplify TCRbeta CDR3 regions from genomic DNA. The source study handled its data this way. The number of nucleated cells in each sample was estimated from the amplification of reference gene primers within the assay. To quantify the absolute abundance of each unique TCRbeta CDR3 rearrangement, sequence reads were collapsed and filtered. For each sample, productive Simpson clonality was calculated by taking the square root of Simpson's diversity index across productive rearrangements. The clones in this table, taken by TCRdb from immuneACCESS, are in-frame only. Not every clone is retained; where verified, under half of the shortfall comes from an unresolved V gene, and the cause of the rest is unknown. V, J and clone size derive from that table, while D and trimming were established from the DNA sequence. A total of about 140,000 clones appear in this sample, roughly 90% of them only once. Jointly, the top ten make up approximately 10% of the sample.

Overall results and qualifications from the work: How much clinical and demographic metadata was included differed by source and by participant, and the metadata was provided uncurated.

Collaborating institutions collected whole blood in K2EDTA tubes following their own protocols. For TCRbeta analysis, collaborators shipped samples in one of three forms: frozen whole blood, isolated PBMCs, or DNA extracted from either of those sample types. The sequence joins TRBV28 to TRBJ1-4; 9 junctional bases match TRBD1. The source material was peripheral blood. The TCR comes from a man aged 50 to 60 with active or convalescent COVID-19. The nucleotide sequence reads TGTGCCAGCAGTCGACAGGGGGAGCGTGAAAAACTGTTTTTT. The encoded protein is CASSRQGEREKLFF.